Included here is one T cell receptor beta chain sequence, with context. Its matching antigen is unknown. This sample is drawn from a study of T cell responses to AZD1222 COVID-19 vaccine. Across the study: Both about-4-week and about-12-week second-dose recipients were combined. Study-wide points: Baseline seropositivity characterized only a handful of AZD1222 recipients.

The data were produced by immunoSEQ multiplex PCR, yet TCRdb's version contains in-frame clones alone and is incomplete. The table has some 130,000 clones, more than 75% seen once. Per the germline V gene, CDR1 is WNHNN and CDR2 is SYGVQD (reference sequence). This CDR3 comprises 13 residues. Trimming left V 4 bases short and J 9 bases short, with 13 bases between. The sequencing here drew on peripheral blood, taken on day 0 of AZD1222 vaccination. This TCR derives from an adult in good health. J is TRBJ2-1 and V is TRBV10-1; the D gene could be TRBD1 or TRBD2 (5 bases each). The CDR3 protein is CASSGEGFSEQFF. CDR3 in DNA: TGCGCCAGCAGTGGAGAGGGGTTCAGTGAGCAGTTCTTC.